This record covers a single TCR beta chain. This record comes from a study of technical replicates of blood from several donors. TCRdb keeps only in-frame clones here, not all; method: immunoSEQ multiplex PCR. Of under 95,000 clones in the sample, approximately 94% were seen once. Unmatched junction bases numbered 12, after V lost 2 bases and J lost 6 bases. Germline CDR1 WSHSY, CDR2 SAAADI. CDR3 length: 16 amino acids. This receptor was identified in a human donor in good health. This chain links TRBV10-2 with TRBJ2-7; 8 bases line up with TRBD2. Sequenced material: T cells isolated from PBMCs. This CDR3 reads CASSEDVWPGTSEQYF. The CDR3 DNA sequence: TGCGCCAGCAGTGAGGATGTGTGGCCCGGGACTAGCGAGCAGTACTTC.